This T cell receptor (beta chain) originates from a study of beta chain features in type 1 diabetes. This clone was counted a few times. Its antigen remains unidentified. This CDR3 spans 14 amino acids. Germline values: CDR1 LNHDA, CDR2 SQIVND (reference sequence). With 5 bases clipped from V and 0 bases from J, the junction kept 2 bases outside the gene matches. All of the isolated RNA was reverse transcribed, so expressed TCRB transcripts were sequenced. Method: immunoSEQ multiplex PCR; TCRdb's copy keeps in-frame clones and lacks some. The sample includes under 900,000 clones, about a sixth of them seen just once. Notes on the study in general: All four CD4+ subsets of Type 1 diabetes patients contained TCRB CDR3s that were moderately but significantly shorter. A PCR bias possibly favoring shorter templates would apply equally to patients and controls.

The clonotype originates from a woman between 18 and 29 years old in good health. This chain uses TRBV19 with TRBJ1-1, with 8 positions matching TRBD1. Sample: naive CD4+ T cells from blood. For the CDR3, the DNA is TGTGCCAGTAGTCGGGGACAGGTGAACACTGAAGCTTTCTTT. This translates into CASSRGQVNTEAFF.